The text below deals with one T cell receptor beta chain. These data originate in a study of T-cell memory formation after mild COVID-19. On the study more broadly: Most TCR clusters belonged to a single donor.

From the 5' RACE reads, TCRdb called clonotypes with MiXCR, one entry per CDR3 protein. The sample shows roughly 300,000 distinct CDR3 sequences, less than 9.5% of them seen only once. The V gene's germline CDR1 is SNHLY and CDR2 FYNNEI. The V end lost 7 bases, the J end lost 1 base, and 9 bases lay between the germline ends. This CDR3 has 13 residues. The clonotype originates from a man aged 18 to 29 who had mild COVID-19 (a few samples of this study predate the infection). Cell type and time point are not known. The chain links TRBV2 to TRBJ2-3, with D uncertain. Sequenced sample: PBMCs or a T cell subset sorted from them (not recorded which). The CDR3 protein is CASIQTGTDTQYF. CDR3 DNA sequence: TGTGCCAGCATCCAAACTGGCACAGATACGCAGTATTTT.